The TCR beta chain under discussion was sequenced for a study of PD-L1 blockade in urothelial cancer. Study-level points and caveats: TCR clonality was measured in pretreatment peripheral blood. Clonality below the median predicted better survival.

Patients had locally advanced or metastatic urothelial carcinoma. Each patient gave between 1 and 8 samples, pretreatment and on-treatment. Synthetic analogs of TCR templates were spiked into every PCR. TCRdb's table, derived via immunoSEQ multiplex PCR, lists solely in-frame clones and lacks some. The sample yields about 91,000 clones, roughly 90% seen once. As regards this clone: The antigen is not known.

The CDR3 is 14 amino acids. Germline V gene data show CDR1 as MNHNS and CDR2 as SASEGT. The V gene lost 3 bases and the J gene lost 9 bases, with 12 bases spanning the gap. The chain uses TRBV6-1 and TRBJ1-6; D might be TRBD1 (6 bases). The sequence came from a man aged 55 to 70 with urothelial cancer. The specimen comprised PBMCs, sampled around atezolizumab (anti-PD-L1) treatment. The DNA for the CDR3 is TGTGCCAGCAGTGACCCGACAGGAATTTCACCCCTCCACTTT. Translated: CASSDPTGISPLHF.